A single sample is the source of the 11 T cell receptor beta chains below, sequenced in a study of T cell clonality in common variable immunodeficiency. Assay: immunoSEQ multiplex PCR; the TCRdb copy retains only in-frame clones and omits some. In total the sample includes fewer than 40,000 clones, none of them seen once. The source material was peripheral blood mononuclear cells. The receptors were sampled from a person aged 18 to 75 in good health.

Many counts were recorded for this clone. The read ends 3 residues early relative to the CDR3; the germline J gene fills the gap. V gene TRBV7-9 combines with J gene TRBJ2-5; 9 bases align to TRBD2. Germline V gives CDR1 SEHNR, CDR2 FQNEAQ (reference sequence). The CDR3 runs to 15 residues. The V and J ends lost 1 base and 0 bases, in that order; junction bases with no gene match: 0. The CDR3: CASSLGLADQETQYF. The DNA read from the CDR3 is TGTGCCAGCAGCTTAGGACTAGCGGACCAAGAGACC. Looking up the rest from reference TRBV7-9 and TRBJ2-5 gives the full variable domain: DTGVSQNPRHKITKRGQNVTFRCDPISEHNRLYWYRQTLGQGPEFLTYFQNEAQLEKSRLLSDRFSAERPKGSFSTLEIQRTEQGDSAMYLCASSLGLADQETQYFGPGTRLLVL.

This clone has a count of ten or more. CDR3 DNA, as far as it was read: TGTGCCAGCAGTGACCAGGACGGGGATGAAAAG. Protein: CASSDQDGDEK. In full, the CDR3 is CASSDQDGDEKLFF. This chain uses TRBV2 with TRBJ2-2; a possible D gene is TRBD2 (5 bases). The sequenced fragment ends 3 residues before the CDR3 boundary, so the rest is inferred from the germline J gene. The CDR3 runs to 14 residues. The germline gives CDR1 SNHLY, CDR2 FYNNEI.

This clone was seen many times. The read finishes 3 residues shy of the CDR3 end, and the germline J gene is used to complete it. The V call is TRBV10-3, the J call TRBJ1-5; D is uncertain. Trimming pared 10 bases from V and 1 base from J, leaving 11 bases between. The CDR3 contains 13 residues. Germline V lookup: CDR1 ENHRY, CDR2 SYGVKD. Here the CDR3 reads CATWTPSNQPQHF. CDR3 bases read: TGTGCCACCTGGACTCCCAGCAATCAGCCC.

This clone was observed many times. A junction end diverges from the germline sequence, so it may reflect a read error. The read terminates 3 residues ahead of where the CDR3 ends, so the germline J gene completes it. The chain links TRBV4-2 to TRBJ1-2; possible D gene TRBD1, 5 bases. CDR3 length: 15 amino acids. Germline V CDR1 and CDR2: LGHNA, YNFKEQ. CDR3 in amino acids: CASSQDVAGNYGYTF. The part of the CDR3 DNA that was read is TGCGCCAGCAGCCAAGATGTGGCAGGGAACTATGGC.

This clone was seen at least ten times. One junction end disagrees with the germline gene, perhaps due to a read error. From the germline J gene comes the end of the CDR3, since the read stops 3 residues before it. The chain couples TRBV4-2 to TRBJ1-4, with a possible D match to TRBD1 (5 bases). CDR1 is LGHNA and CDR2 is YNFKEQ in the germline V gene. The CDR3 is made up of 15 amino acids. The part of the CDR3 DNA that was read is TGCGCCAGCACGCCGGCAGCAGGGTTAAATGAAAAA. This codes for CASTPAAGLNEK. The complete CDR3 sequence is CASTPAAGLNEKLFF.

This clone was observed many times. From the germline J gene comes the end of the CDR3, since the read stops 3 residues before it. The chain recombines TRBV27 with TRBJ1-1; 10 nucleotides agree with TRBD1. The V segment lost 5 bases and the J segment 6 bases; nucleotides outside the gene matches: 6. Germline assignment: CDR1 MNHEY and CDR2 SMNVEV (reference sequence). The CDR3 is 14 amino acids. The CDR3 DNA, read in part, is TGTGCCAGCAGTCGAGAGGGACAGGGGCCTGAA. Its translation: CASSREGQGPE. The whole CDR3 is CASSREGQGPEAFF.

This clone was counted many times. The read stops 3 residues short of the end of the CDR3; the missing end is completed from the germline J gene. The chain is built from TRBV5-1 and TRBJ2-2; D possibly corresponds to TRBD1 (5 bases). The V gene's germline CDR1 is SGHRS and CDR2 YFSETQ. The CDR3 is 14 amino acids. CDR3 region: CASSTGTYNSPLFF. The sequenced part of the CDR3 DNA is TGCGCCAGCAGCACAGGAACTTATAATTCACCG.

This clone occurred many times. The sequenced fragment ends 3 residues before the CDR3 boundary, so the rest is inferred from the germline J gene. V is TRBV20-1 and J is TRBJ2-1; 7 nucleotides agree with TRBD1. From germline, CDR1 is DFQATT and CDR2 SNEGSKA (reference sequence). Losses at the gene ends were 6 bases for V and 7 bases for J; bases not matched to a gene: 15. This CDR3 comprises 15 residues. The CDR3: CSADGDTGVRNEQFF. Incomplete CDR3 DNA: TGCAGTGCCGACGGGGACACAGGGGTTCGGAATGAG.

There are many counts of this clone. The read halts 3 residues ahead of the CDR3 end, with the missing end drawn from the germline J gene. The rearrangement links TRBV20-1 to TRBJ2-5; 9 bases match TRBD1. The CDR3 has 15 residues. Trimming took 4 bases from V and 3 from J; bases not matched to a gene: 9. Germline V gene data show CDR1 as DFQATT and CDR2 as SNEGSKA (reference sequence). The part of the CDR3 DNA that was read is TGCAGTGCTATCCTCGGGACAGGGTTTGAAGAGACC. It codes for CSAILGTGFEET. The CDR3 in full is CSAILGTGFEETQYF.

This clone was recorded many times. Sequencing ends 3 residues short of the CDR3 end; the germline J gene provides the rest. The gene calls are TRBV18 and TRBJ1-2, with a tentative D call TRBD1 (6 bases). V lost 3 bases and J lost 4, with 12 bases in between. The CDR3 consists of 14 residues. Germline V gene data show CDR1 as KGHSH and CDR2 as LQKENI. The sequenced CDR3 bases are TGTGCCAGCTCACCGCGGAGACAGGTCTATGGC. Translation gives CASSPRRQVYG. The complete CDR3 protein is CASSPRRQVYGYTF.

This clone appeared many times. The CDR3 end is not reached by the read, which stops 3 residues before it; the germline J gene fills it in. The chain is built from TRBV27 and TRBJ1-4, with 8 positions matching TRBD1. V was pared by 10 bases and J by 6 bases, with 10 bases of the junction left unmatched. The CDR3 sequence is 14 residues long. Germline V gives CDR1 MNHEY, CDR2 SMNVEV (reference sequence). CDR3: CATQRTGGDEKLFF. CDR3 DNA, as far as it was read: TGTGCCACCCAACGAACAGGGGGGGATGAAAAA. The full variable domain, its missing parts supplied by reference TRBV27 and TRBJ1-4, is EAQVTQNPRYLITVTGKKLTVTCSQNMNHEYMSWYRQDPGLGLRQIYYSMNVEVTDKGDVPEGYKVSRKEKRNFPLILESPSPNQTSLYFCATQRTGGDEKLFFGSGTQLSVL.